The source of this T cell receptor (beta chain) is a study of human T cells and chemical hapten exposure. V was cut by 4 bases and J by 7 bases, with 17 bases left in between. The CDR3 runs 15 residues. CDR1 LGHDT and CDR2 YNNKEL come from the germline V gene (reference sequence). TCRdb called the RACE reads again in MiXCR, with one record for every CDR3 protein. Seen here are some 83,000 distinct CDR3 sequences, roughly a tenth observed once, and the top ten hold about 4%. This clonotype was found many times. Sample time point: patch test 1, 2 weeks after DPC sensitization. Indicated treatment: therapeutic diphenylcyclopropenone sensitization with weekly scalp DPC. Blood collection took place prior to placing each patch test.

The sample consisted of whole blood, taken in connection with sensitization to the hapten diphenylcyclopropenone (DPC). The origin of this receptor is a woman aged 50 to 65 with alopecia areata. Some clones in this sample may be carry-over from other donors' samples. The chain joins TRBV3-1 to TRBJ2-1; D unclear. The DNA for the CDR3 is TGTGCCAGCAGCCCCCCTTATAGCCGCCTTAATGAGCAGTTCTTC. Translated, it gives CASSPPYSRLNEQFF.